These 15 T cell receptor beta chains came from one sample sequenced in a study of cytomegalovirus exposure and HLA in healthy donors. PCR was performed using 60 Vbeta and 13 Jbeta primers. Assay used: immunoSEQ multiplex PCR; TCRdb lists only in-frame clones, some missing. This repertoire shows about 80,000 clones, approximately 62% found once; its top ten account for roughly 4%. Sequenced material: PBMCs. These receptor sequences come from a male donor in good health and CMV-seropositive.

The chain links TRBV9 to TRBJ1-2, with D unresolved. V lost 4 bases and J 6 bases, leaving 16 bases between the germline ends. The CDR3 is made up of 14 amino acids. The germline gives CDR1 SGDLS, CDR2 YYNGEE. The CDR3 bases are TGTGCCAGCAGCCCACGTGGAGTAAGGAATGGCTACACCTTC. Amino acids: CASSPRGVRNGYTF.

The CDR3 is CASSPTGGVPTGELFF. The CDR3 DNA sequence: TGTGCCAGCAGCCCTACTGGGGGCGTGCCCACCGGGGAGCTGTTTTTT. The chain links TRBV7-3 to TRBJ2-2; the D gene is possibly TRBD1 (6 bases). Trimming shortened V by 5 bases and J by 4 bases, and 17 bases separated the two germline ends. The CDR3 sequence is 16 residues long. CDR1 is SGHTA, CDR2 FQGTGA, per germline.

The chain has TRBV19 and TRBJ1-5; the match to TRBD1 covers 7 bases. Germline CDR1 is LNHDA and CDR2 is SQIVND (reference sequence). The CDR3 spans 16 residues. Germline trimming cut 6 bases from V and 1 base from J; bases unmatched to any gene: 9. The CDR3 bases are TGTGCCAGTAGCAATACAGGGGCTCTAAGCAATCAGCCCCAGCATTTT. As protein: CASSNTGALSNQPQHF.

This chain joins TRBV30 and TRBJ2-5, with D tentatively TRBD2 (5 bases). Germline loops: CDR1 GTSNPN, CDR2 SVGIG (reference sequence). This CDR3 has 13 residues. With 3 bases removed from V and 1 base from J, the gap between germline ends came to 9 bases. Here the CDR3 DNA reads TGTGCCTGGAGGAGGACTGGCCAAGAGACCCAGTACTTC. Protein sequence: CAWRRTGQETQYF.

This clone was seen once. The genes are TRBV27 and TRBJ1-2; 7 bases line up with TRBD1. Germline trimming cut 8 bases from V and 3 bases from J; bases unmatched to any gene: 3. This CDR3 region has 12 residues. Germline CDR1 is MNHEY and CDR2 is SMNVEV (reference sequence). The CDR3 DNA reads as TGTGCCAGCGGACAGGCGGACTATGGCTACACCTTC. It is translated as CASGQADYGYTF.

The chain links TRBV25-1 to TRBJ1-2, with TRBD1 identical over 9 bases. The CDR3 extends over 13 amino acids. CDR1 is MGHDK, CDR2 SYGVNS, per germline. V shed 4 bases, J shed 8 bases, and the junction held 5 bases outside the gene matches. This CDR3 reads CASSGTGGTGYTF. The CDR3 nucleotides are TGTGCCAGCAGTGGTACAGGGGGCACGGGCTACACCTTC.

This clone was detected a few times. CDR3 loop: CASSQDQGQEGKTQYF. The CDR3 nucleotides are TGTGCCAGCAGCCAAGATCAGGGACAGGAGGGTAAGACCCAGTACTTC. This chain uses TRBV14 with TRBJ2-5; 8 bases align to TRBD1. V trimming: 0 bases; J trimming: 6 bases; junction bases outside the gene matches: 9. Germline V gene lookup returns CDR1 SGHDN and CDR2 FVKESK. This CDR3 region has 16 residues.

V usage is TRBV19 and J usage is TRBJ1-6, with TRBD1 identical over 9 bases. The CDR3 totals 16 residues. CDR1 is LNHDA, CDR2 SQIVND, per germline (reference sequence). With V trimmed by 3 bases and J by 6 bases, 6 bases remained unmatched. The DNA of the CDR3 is TGTGCCAGTAGTATTGCTTCGGGACAGGGTAATTCACCCCTCCACTTT. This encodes CASSIASGQGNSPLHF.

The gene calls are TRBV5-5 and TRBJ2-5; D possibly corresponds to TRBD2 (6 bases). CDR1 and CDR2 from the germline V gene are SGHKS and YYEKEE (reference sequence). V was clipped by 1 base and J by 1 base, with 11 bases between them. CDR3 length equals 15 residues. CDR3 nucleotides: TGTGCCAGCAGCTTGCCTGGCGGGGCCCAAGAGACCCAGTACTTC. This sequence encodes CASSLPGGAQETQYF.

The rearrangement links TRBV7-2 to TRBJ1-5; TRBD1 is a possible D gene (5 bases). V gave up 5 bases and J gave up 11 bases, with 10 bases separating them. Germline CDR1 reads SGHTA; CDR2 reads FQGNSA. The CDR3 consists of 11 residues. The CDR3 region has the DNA TGTGCCAGCAGCAGCAGGGAGGCCCAGCATTTT. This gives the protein CASSSREAQHF.

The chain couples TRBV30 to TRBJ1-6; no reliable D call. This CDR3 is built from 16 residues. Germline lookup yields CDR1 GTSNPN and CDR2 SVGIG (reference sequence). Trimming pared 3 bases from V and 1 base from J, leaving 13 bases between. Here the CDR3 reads CAWSVGGKSYNSPLHF. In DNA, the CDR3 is TGTGCCTGGAGCGTCGGCGGGAAATCCTATAATTCACCCCTCCACTTT.

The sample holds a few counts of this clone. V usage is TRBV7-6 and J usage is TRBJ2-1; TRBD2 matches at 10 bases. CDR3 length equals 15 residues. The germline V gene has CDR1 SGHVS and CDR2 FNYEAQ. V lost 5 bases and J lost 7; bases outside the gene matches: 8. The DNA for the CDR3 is TGTGCCAGCAGCGTAGACGGACTAGCGGCGAATGAGCAGTTCTTC. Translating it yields CASSVDGLAANEQFF.

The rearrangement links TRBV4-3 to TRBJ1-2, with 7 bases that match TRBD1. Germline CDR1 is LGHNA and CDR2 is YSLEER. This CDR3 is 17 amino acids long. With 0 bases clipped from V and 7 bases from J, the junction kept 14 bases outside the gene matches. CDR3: CASSQEWQGVKVGGYTF. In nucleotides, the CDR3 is TGCGCCAGCAGCCAAGAGTGGCAGGGGGTAAAAGTAGGTGGCTACACCTTC.

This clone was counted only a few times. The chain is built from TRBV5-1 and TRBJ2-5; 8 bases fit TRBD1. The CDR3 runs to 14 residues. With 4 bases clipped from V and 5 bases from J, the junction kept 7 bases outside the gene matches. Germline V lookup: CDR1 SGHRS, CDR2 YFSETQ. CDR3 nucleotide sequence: TGCGCCAGCAGCACCGGGACAGGATCGGAGACCCAGTACTTC. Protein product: CASSTGTGSETQYF.

The CDR3 is CANRRDRGTGELFF. In DNA, the CDR3 is TGTGCCAACAGGCGGGACAGGGGTACCGGGGAGCTGTTTTTT. The gene calls are TRBV6-1 and TRBJ2-2; 10 bases match TRBD1. Germline V gives CDR1 MNHNS, CDR2 SASEGT. The CDR3 is 14 amino acids. V lost 10 bases and J lost 5; bases outside the gene matches: 7.